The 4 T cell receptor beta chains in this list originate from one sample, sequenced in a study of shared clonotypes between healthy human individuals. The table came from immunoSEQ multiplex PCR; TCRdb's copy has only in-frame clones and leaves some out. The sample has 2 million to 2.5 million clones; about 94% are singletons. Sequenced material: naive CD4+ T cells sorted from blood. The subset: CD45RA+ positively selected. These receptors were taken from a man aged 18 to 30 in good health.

The CDR3 is CASSLGTALEAFF. The CDR3, as DNA: TGTGCCAGTAGCCTCGGGACAGCTTTAGAAGCTTTCTTT. The V gene is TRBV19, the J gene TRBJ1-1, with TRBD1 matching 7 bases. Per the germline V gene, CDR1 is LNHDA and CDR2 is SQIVND (reference sequence). With 6 bases clipped from V and 8 bases from J, the junction kept 9 bases outside the gene matches. This CDR3 region has 13 residues.

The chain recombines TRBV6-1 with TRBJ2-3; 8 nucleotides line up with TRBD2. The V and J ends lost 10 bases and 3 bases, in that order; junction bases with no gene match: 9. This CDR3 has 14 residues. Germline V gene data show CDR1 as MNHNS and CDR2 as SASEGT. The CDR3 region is CATVRGGRTDTQYF. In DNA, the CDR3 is TGTGCCACCGTACGGGGGGGGCGAACAGATACGCAGTATTTT.

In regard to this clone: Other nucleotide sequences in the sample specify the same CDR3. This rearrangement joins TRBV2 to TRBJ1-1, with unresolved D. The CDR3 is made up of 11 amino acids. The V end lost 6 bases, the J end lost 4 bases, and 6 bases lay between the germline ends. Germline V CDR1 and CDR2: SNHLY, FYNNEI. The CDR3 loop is CASRGGTEAFF. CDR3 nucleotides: TGTGCCAGCAGGGGTGGCACTGAAGCTTTCTTT.

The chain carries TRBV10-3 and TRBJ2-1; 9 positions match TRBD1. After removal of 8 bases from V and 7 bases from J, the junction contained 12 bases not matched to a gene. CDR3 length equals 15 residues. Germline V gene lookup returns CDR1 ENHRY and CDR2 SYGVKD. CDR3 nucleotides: TGTGCCATCTTTTCCGGGACAGGGAACATAAATGAGCAGTTCTTC. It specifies CAIFSGTGNINEQFF.